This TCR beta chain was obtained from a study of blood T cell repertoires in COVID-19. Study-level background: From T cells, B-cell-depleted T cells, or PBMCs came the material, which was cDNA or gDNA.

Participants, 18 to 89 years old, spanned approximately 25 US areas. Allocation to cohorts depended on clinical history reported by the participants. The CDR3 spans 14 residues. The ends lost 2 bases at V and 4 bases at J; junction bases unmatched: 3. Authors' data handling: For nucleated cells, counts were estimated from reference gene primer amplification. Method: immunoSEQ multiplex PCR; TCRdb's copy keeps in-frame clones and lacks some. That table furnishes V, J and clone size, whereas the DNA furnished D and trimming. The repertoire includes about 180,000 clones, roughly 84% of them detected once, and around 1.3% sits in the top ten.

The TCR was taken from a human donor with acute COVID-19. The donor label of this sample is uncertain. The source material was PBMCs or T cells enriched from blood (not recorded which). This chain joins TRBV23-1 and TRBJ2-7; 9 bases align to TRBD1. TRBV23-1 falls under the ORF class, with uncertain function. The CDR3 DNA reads TGCGCCAGCAGTCAACGGGACAGGGTGTACGAGCAGTACTTC. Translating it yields CASSQRDRVYEQYF.